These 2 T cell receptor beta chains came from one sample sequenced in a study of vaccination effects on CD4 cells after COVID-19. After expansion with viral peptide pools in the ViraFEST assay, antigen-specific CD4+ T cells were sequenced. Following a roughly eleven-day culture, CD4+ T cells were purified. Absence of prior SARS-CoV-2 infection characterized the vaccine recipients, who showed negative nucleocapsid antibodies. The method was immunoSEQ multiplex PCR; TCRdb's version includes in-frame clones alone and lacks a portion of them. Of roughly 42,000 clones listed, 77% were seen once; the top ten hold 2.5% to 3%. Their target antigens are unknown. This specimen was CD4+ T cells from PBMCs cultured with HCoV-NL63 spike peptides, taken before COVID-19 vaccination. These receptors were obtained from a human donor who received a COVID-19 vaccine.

The chain's CDR3 is CASTWSTDTQYF. The CDR3 coding sequence is TGTGCCAGCACCTGGAGCACAGATACGCAGTATTTT. This chain links TRBV13 with TRBJ2-3; D gene ambiguous. Trimming pared 7 bases from V and 0 bases from J, leaving 5 bases between. This CDR3 has 12 residues. The germline V gene encodes CDR1 PRHDT and CDR2 FYEKMQ (reference sequence).

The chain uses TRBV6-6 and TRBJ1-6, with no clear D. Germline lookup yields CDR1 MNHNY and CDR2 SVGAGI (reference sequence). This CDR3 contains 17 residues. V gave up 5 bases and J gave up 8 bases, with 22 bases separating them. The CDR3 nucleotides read TGTGCCAGCAGTCTGGGAGGTGGGCCTACCACGGATTCACCCCTCCACTTT. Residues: CASSLGGGPTTDSPLHF.